This T cell receptor beta chain was identified in a study of response to subunit inactivated influenza vaccine. The study's findings and limits: Each seasonal influenza vaccination, the authors suggested, recruits few new T cells.

About this clonotype itself: Its antigen is not known.

The CDR3 extends over 16 amino acids. V lost 5 bases and J lost 0, with 14 bases in between. Germline-derived CDR1 and CDR2 are SGDLS and YYNGEE. Using its own MiXCR run on the RT-PCR reads, TCRdb lists one record per CDR3 protein. Here the sample spans 450,000 to 600,000 distinct CDR3 sequences, approximately 6.9% being singletons. The chain uses TRBV9 and TRBJ1-4, with D perhaps TRBD1 (5 bases). The clonotype comes from a man aged 50-75 years who received an inactivated influenza vaccine. The source material was PBMCs from blood, sampled roughly 24 months after vaccination. The CDR3 loop reads CASRGVLPPTNEKLFF. Here the CDR3 DNA reads TGTGCCAGCAGGGGGGTGCTGCCGCCAACTAATGAAAAACTGTTTTTT.